Listed below are T cell receptor beta chains from one sample, sequenced in a study of blood T cells in healthy people across ages. TCRdb ran MiXCR on the 5' RACE reads and lists one entry per CDR3 protein. Here the sample spans roughly 2 million distinct CDR3 sequences, just under 50% being singletons. The sequencing sample was made of blood. These TCRs come from a middle-aged woman in good health. Each CDR3 is given with its conserved first and last residue. A D gene is named only where the DNA matches it firmly. Clone size, where shown, is once, few, many, or a class for clones that have expanded.

cdr3_length: 15; v_call: TRBV20-1; clone_size: .; d_call: .; j_call: TRBJ1-4; cdr3_nt: TGCAGTGCTAGAAGTAGAAGGGCAACTAATGAAAAACTGTTTTTT; cdr3_aa: CSARSRRATNEKLFF
cdr3_length: 13; v_call: TRBV10-3; clone_size: .; d_call: .; j_call: TRBJ2-1; cdr3_nt: TGTGCCACCAGGGCCACTCTAGACTACGAGCAGTTCTTC; cdr3_aa: CATRATLDYEQFF
cdr3_length: 14; v_call: TRBV29-1; clone_size: .; d_call: .; j_call: TRBJ2-3; cdr3_nt: TGCAGCGTCGCCAAGGGGGGGACAGGAGATACGCAGTATTTT; cdr3_aa: CSVAKGGTGDTQYF
cdr3_length: 16; v_call: TRBV7-2; clone_size: .; d_call: TRBD2; j_call: TRBJ2-7; cdr3_nt: TGTGCCAGCAGCCCTGGGGTTGGCGGGGGAACCTACGAGCAGTACTTC; cdr3_aa: CASSPGVGGGTYEQYF
cdr3_length: 18; v_call: TRBV12-3/TRBV12-4; clone_size: .; d_call: TRBD2; j_call: TRBJ2-6; cdr3_nt: TGTGCCAGCAGTTTCCAGCGGGGGGGACACTCTGGGGCCAACGTCCTGACTTTC; cdr3_aa: CASSFQRGGHSGANVLTF
cdr3_length: 16; v_call: TRBV27; clone_size: .; d_call: .; j_call: TRBJ2-5; cdr3_nt: TGTGCCAGCAGTTTATCGGTGGGGGCCGTGGAAGAGACCCAGTACTTC; cdr3_aa: CASSLSVGAVEETQYF
cdr3_length: 13; v_call: TRBV9; clone_size: .; d_call: .; j_call: TRBJ1-1; cdr3_nt: TGTGCCAGCAGCGTAGTTACGGTAACTGAAGCTTTCTTT; cdr3_aa: CASSVVTVTEAFF
cdr3_length: 14; v_call: TRBV4-3; clone_size: few; d_call: .; j_call: TRBJ1-2; cdr3_nt: TGCGCCAGCAGCCAAGATGGACATAGTAATGGCTACACCTTC; cdr3_aa: CASSQDGHSNGYTF
cdr3_length: 15; v_call: TRBV5-1; clone_size: .; d_call: .; j_call: TRBJ1-4; cdr3_nt: TGCGCCAGCAGCCCGACAACGGCGACTAATGAAAAACTGTTTTTT; cdr3_aa: CASSPTTATNEKLFF
cdr3_length: 17; v_call: TRBV6-1; clone_size: .; d_call: TRBD1; j_call: TRBJ1-2; cdr3_nt: TGTGCCAGCAGTGGCTTGACAGGGGCCGCGGAGGGTAGAGGCTACACCTTC; cdr3_aa: CASSGLTGAAEGRGYTF
cdr3_length: 14; v_call: TRBV20-1; clone_size: .; d_call: .; j_call: TRBJ1-1; cdr3_nt: TGCAGTGCTAGTGGTTACAGCCTGAACACTGAAGCTTTCTTT; cdr3_aa: CSASGYSLNTEAFF
cdr3_length: 14; v_call: TRBV20-1; clone_size: few; d_call: .; j_call: TRBJ2-1; cdr3_nt: TGCAGTGCTAGAGAGGGCGGGGAGGTGAATGAGCAGTTCTTC; cdr3_aa: CSAREGGEVNEQFF
cdr3_length: 13; v_call: TRBV7-2; clone_size: few; d_call: .; j_call: TRBJ2-1; cdr3_nt: TGTGCCAGCAGTTATAACAGGGAGAATGAGCAGTTCTTC; cdr3_aa: CASSYNRENEQFF
cdr3_length: 16; v_call: TRBV12-3/TRBV12-4; clone_size: .; d_call: TRBD2; j_call: TRBJ2-3; cdr3_nt: TGTGCCAGCACCATCCACCGAGCGGGGGGGTCATATACGCAGTATTTT; cdr3_aa: CASTIHRAGGSYTQYF
cdr3_length: 15; v_call: TRBV27; clone_size: .; d_call: .; j_call: TRBJ2-1; cdr3_nt: TGTGCCAGCAGCACCCGACAGAGCCCCTACAATGAGCAGTTCTTC; cdr3_aa: CASSTRQSPYNEQFF
cdr3_length: 14; v_call: TRBV12-3/TRBV12-4; clone_size: .; d_call: .; j_call: TRBJ2-1; cdr3_nt: TGTGCCAGCAGGACCCTGAGCTCCTACAATGAGCAGTTCTTC; cdr3_aa: CASRTLSSYNEQFF
cdr3_length: 14; v_call: TRBV27; clone_size: .; d_call: .; j_call: TRBJ2-5; cdr3_nt: TGTGCCACCCATGGCCCACCACTCGACGAGACCCAGTACTTC; cdr3_aa: CATHGPPLDETQYF
cdr3_length: 14; v_call: TRBV18; clone_size: .; d_call: TRBD2; j_call: TRBJ2-1; cdr3_nt: TGTGCCAGCTCACCACCAGCGGGGGTAGTGGAGCAGTTCTTC; cdr3_aa: CASSPPAGVVEQFF
cdr3_length: 12; v_call: TRBV20-1; clone_size: .; d_call: .; j_call: TRBJ1-2; cdr3_nt: TGCAGTGCTAGGACCACAGTCTATGGCTACACCTTC; cdr3_aa: CSARTTVYGYTF
cdr3_length: 19; v_call: TRBV4-2; clone_size: .; d_call: .; j_call: TRBJ2-6; cdr3_nt: TGTGCCAGCAGCCAGAGTATCGGGGGTGGTGGCTCTGGGGCCAACGTCCTGACTTTC; cdr3_aa: CASSQSIGGGGSGANVLTF
cdr3_length: 13; v_call: TRBV20-1; clone_size: few; d_call: .; j_call: TRBJ2-7; cdr3_nt: TGCAGTGCTAGAGCCGACAGGATCTACGAGCAGTACTTC; cdr3_aa: CSARADRIYEQYF
cdr3_length: 13; v_call: TRBV27; clone_size: .; d_call: .; j_call: TRBJ1-1; cdr3_nt: TGTGCCAGCAGGGGACAAAAAAACACTGAAGCTTTCTTT; cdr3_aa: CASRGQKNTEAFF
cdr3_length: 14; v_call: TRBV7-2; clone_size: .; d_call: TRBD1; j_call: TRBJ2-5; cdr3_nt: TGTGCCAGCAGCCCACGACAGGGGTGGGATGAGCAGTACTTC; cdr3_aa: CASSPRQGWDEQYF
cdr3_length: 15; v_call: TRBV29-1; clone_size: many; d_call: .; j_call: TRBJ2-4; cdr3_nt: TGCAGCGTCCATTCGGCGGAGTTAGCCAAAAACATTCAGTACTTC; cdr3_aa: CSVHSAELAKNIQYF
cdr3_length: 14; v_call: TRBV21-1; clone_size: .; d_call: .; j_call: TRBJ2-7; cdr3_nt: TGTGCCAGCAGCAGCCAGGGGGCACCCTACGAGCAGTACTTC; cdr3_aa: CASSSQGAPYEQYF
cdr3_length: 17; v_call: TRBV7-3; clone_size: .; d_call: TRBD2; j_call: TRBJ2-3; cdr3_nt: TGTGCCAGCAGCTTATGGGGAGCGGGGGGCCCCACAGATACGCAGTATTTT; cdr3_aa: CASSLWGAGGPTDTQYF
cdr3_length: 17; v_call: TRBV15; clone_size: .; d_call: .; j_call: TRBJ1-6; cdr3_nt: TGTGCCACCAGCAGAGATAGACCAGGGAACGTTAATTCACCCCTCCACTTT; cdr3_aa: CATSRDRPGNVNSPLHF
cdr3_length: 14; v_call: TRBV5-1; clone_size: .; d_call: .; j_call: TRBJ2-5; cdr3_nt: TGCGCCAGCGGCAAGGCGACAAAGGGAGAGACCCAGTACTTC; cdr3_aa: CASGKATKGETQYF
cdr3_length: 15; v_call: TRBV28; clone_size: many; d_call: TRBD2; j_call: TRBJ2-7; cdr3_nt: TGTGCCAGCACCTTCTCGGGGGGGCTCTCCTACGAGCAGTACTTC; cdr3_aa: CASTFSGGLSYEQYF
cdr3_length: 15; v_call: TRBV12-3/TRBV12-4; clone_size: once; d_call: .; j_call: TRBJ2-4; cdr3_nt: TGTGCCAGCAGGCCCTTTGGGGGTTCTAAAAACATTCAGTACTTC; cdr3_aa: CASRPFGGSKNIQYF
cdr3_length: 12; v_call: TRBV12-3/TRBV12-4; clone_size: .; d_call: .; j_call: TRBJ1-4; cdr3_nt: TGTGCCAGCGGGCAGGTTGGGGAAAAACTGTTTTTT; cdr3_aa: CASGQVGEKLFF
cdr3_length: 12; v_call: TRBV20-1; clone_size: .; d_call: TRBD1; j_call: TRBJ2-3; cdr3_nt: TGCAGTGCTAGGGACAGGGAAGATACGCAGTATTTT; cdr3_aa: CSARDREDTQYF
cdr3_length: 16; v_call: TRBV7-3; clone_size: few; d_call: .; j_call: TRBJ2-3; cdr3_nt: TGTGCCAGCAGCTTAATTCCAGGGGACGAGGCAGATACGCAGTATTTT; cdr3_aa: CASSLIPGDEADTQYF
cdr3_length: 13; v_call: TRBV27; clone_size: once; d_call: .; j_call: TRBJ2-1; cdr3_nt: TGTGCCAGCAGTGTCCCGGGGGAGTGGGAGCAGTTCTTC; cdr3_aa: CASSVPGEWEQFF
cdr3_length: 14; v_call: TRBV5-1; clone_size: .; d_call: TRBD1; j_call: TRBJ1-1; cdr3_nt: TGCGCCAGCAGCCCCGCTGGGTCAGGGGGTGAAGCTTTCTTT; cdr3_aa: CASSPAGSGGEAFF